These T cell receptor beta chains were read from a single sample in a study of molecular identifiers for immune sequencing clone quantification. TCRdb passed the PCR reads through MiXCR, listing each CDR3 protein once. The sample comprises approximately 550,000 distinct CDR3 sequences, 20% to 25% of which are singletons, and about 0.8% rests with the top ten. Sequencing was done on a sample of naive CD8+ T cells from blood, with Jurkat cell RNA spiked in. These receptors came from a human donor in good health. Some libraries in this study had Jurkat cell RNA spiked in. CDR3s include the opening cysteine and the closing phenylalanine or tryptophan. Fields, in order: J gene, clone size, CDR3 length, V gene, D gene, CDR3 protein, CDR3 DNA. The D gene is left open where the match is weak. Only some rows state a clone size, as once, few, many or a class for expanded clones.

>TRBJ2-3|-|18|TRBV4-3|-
CASSQDSGRGGLKYTQYF
TGCGCCAGCAGCCAAGATAGTGGGAGGGGGGGATTAAAATATACGCAGTATTTT
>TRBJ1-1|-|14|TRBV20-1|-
CSAREVTANTEAFF
TGCAGTGCTAGAGAGGTGACAGCGAACACTGAAGCTTTCTTT
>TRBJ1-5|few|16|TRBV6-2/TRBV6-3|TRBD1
CASSPPGQGALQPQHF
TGTGCCAGCAGTCCCCCGGGACAGGGGGCTTTGCAGCCCCAGCATTTT
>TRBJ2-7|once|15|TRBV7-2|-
CASSQDFGGGYEQYF
TGTGCCAGCAGCCAAGATTTCGGGGGCGGATACGAGCAGTACTTC
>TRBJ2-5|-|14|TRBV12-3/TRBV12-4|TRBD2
CAISSTGLEQTQYF
TGTGCCATCAGTTCAACCGGACTAGAGCAGACCCAGTACTTC
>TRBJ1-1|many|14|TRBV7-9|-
CASSDGRGPDEAFF
TGTGCCAGCAGCGACGGTCGGGGGCCAGACGAAGCTTTCTTT
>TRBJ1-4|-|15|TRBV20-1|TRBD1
CSASLGQGRGEKLFF
TGCAGTGCTAGTCTTGGACAGGGAAGAGGTGAAAAACTGTTTTTT
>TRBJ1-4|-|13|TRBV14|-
CASSQDNRYQLFF
TGTGCCAGCAGCCAAGACAACAGGTATCAACTGTTTTTT
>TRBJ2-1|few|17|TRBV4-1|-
CASSQDRGLGDYNEQFF
TGCGCCAGCAGCCAAGATCGTGGCTTGGGAGACTACAATGAGCAGTTCTTC
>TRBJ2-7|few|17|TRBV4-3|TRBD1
CASSQSLPGQGSYEQYF
TGCGCCAGCAGCCAATCGTTACCGGGACAGGGGTCCTACGAGCAGTACTTC
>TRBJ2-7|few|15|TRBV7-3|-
CASSLSTGLSYEQYF
TGTGCCAGCAGCTTATCCACGGGCCTATCCTACGAGCAGTACTTC
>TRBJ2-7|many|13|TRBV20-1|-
CSARVGASYEQYF
TGCAGTGCTAGAGTTGGGGCCTCCTACGAGCAGTACTTC
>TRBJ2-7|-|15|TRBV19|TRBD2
CASSKASGHSYGQYF
TGTGCCAGTAGTAAGGCTAGCGGGCACTCCTACGGGCAGTACTTC
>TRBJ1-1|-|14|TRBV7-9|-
CASSLYISGTEASF
TGTGCCAGCAGCCTATACATAAGTGGCACTGAAGCTTCCTTT
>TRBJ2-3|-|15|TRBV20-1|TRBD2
CSAGRLAGGSDTQYF
TGCAGTGCTGGGCGACTAGCGGGAGGGTCGGATACGCAGTATTTT
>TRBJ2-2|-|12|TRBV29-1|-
CSVVPNTGELFF
TGCAGCGTGGTTCCCAACACCGGGGAGCTGTTTTTT
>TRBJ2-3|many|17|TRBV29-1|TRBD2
CSVEDGGLAKRTDTQYF
TGCAGCGTTGAAGATGGGGGACTAGCGAAGCGCACAGATACGCAGTATTTT
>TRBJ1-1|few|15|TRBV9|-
CASSVGSGSNTEAFF
TGTGCCAGCAGCGTAGGGTCAGGAAGTAACACTGAAGCTTTCTTT
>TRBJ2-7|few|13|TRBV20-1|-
CSAWDMSSYEQYF
TGCAGTGCTTGGGACATGAGCTCCTACGAGCAGTACTTC
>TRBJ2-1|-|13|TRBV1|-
CTSSQLPRNEQFF
TGCACCAGCAGCCAACTTCCCCGCAATGAGCAGTTCTTC
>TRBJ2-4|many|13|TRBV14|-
CASSQATKNIQYF
TGTGCCAGCAGCCAGGCCACTAAAAACATTCAGTACTTC
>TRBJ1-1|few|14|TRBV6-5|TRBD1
CASRPGQENTEAFF
TGTGCCAGCAGACCGGGACAGGAGAACACTGAAGCTTTCTTT
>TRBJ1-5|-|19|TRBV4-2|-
CASSQEIWEPNGGNQPQHF
TGTGCCAGCAGCCAAGAAATCTGGGAGCCCAACGGTGGCAATCAGCCCCAGCATTTT
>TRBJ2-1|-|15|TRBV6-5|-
CASSSSGPVYNEQFF
TGTGCCAGCAGTTCCAGCGGTCCTGTTTACAATGAGCAGTTCTTC
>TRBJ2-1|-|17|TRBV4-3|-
CASSQLRAGYGGNEQFF
TGCGCCAGCAGCCAACTCCGCGCGGGGTATGGGGGCAATGAGCAGTTCTTC
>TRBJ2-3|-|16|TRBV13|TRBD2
CASSQVVLAGGHTQYF
TGTGCCAGCAGCCAAGTGGTCCTAGCGGGGGGGCATACGCAGTATTTT
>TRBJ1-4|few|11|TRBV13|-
CASSGGGTLFF
TGTGCCAGCAGCGGTGGAGGCACACTGTTTTTT
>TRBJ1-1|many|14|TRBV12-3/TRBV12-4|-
CASSLAGLNTEAFF
TGTGCCAGCAGCCTAGCCGGTCTGAACACTGAAGCTTTCTTT
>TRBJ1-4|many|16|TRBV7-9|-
CASSSHRETTNEKLFF
TGTGCCAGCAGCTCACACAGGGAAACAACTAATGAAAAACTGTTTTTT
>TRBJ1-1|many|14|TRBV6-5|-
CASSLTSRPAEAFF
TGTGCCAGCAGTCTGACGTCCCGACCGGCTGAAGCTTTCTTT
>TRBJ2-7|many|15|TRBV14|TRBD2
CASSRNQREWYEQYF
TGTGCCAGCAGCCGCAATCAGCGGGAGTGGTACGAGCAGTACTTC
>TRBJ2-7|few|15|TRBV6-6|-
CASSYSGLAAYEQYF
TGTGCCAGCAGTTATTCGGGGCTAGCCGCCTACGAGCAGTACTTC
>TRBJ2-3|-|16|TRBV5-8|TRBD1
CASSPHGQGPTDTQYF
TGTGCCAGCAGCCCACATGGACAGGGGCCCACAGATACGCAGTATTTT
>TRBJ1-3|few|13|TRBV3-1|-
CASSAGTGNTIYF
TGTGCCAGCAGCGCCGGGACTGGAAACACCATATATTTT
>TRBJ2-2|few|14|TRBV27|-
CASRILLNTGELFF
TGTGCCAGCAGAATCTTATTGAACACCGGGGAGCTGTTTTTT
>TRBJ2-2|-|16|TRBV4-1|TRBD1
CASRSAGTGETGELFF
TGCGCCAGCAGGTCGGCGGGGACAGGGGAAACCGGGGAGCTGTTTTTT
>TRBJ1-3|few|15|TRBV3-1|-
CASSPFRTAGNTIYF
TGTGCCAGCAGCCCCTTTCGGACGGCTGGAAACACCATATATTTT
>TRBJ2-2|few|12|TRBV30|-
CAWSVVPGELFF
TGTGCCTGGAGTGTTGTTCCCGGGGAGCTGTTTTTT
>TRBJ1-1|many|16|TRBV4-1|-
CASSQDDIRISTEAFF
TGCGCCAGCAGCCAGGATGACATCAGGATTTCCACTGAAGCTTTCTTT
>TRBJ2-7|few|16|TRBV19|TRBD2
CASSIQTSGYSYEQYF
TGTGCCAGTAGTATTCAAACTAGCGGATACTCCTACGAGCAGTACTTT
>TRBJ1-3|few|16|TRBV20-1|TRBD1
CSARPWAGQGSNTIYF
TGCAGTGCTAGACCATGGGCGGGACAGGGGAGCAACACCATATATTTT
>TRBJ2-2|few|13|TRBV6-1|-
CATSRQYTGELFF
TGTGCCACCTCCCGACAGTACACCGGGGAGCTGTTTTTT
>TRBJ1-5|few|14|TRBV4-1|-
CASSLLYSNQPQHF
TGCGCCAGCAGCCTGTTGTATAGCAATCAGCCCCAGCATTTT
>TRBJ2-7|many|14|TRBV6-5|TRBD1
CASRKRQGSYEQYF
TGTGCCAGCAGAAAGAGACAGGGATCCTACGAGCAGTACTTC
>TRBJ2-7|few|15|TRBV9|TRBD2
CASSLSGGENYEQYF
TGTGCCAGCAGCCTAAGCGGGGGGGAGAACTACGAGCAGTACTTC
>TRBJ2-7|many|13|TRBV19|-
CASSVTGPSEQYF
TGTGCCAGTAGTGTTACGGGCCCTTCTGAGCAGTACTTC
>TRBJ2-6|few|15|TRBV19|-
CASRGWDSGANVLTF
TGTGCCAGTCGGGGGTGGGACTCTGGGGCCAACGTCCTGACTTTC
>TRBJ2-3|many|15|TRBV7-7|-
CASSLDGYSTDTQYF
TGTGCCAGCAGCTTAGACGGCTATAGCACAGATACGCAGTATTTT
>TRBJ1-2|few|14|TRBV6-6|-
CASRDVDSNYGYTF
TGTGCCAGCAGGGACGTAGACAGTAACTATGGCTACACCTTC
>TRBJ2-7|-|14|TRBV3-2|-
CASSLKGQPYEQYF
TGTGCCAGCAGCCTAAAGGGACAGCCCTACGAGCAGTACTTC
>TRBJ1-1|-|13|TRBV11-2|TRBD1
CASSFGQGQGAFF
TGTGCCAGCAGCTTTGGACAGGGGCAAGGGGCTTTCTTT
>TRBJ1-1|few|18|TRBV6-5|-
CASSSKPNSRVGETEAFF
TGTGCCAGCAGTTCAAAACCAAACTCTCGGGTGGGAGAGACTGAAGCTTTCTTT
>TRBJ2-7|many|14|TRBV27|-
CASSIWGKGYEQYF
TGTGCCAGCAGTATTTGGGGGAAGGGGTACGAGCAGTACTTC